This entry lists 8 T cell receptor beta chains sequenced from one sample in a study of blood T cell repertoires in COVID-19 (dated by TCRdb to 2020 to 2022). The method was the immunoSEQ multiplex PCR assay. TCRdb limited this immuneACCESS table to in-frame rearrangements with V and J called. A share of clones is missing; checked studies link under half to unresolved V genes, and the rest is unexplained. A total of 250,000 to 300,000 clones appear in this sample, over 70% of them only once. Together, the top ten hold roughly 10% of the sample. The specimen was peripheral blood. All receptors come from a woman between 65 and 79 years old with COVID-19, enrolled during active disease.

The CDR3 coding sequence is TGTGCCAGCAGCTCCCGGGACAGCCAAGAAGACACCATATATTTT. Its protein product is CASSSRDSQEDTIYF. The chain is built from TRBV11-3 and TRBJ1-3, with 7 bases aligning to TRBD1. CDR1 and CDR2 (germline): SGHNT, YENEEA. This CDR3 spans 15 amino acids. V shed 4 bases, J shed 8 bases, and the junction held 11 bases outside the gene matches.

The chain couples TRBV7-6 to TRBJ2-1; no clear D gene. Germline-derived CDR1 and CDR2 are SGHVS and FNYEAQ. Trimming removed 3 bases at V and 3 bases at J, with 6 bases between. CDR3 length: 13 residues. CDR3 DNA: TGTGCCAGCAGCTTGACAAACTACAATGAGCAGTTCTTC. Protein sequence: CASSLTNYNEQFF. The full variable domain, in which reference TRBV7-6 and TRBJ2-1 provide the parts outside the CDR3, is GAGVSQSPRYKVTKRGQDVALRCDPISGHVSLYWYRQALGQGPEFLTYFNYEAQQDKSGLPNDRFSAERPEGSISTLTIQRTEQRDSAMYRCASSLTNYNEQFFGPGTRLTVL.

The chain recombines TRBV28 with TRBJ2-2; D may be TRBD2 (6 bases). The ends were cut back, 2 bases at V and 3 bases at J, with 16 bases in the middle. The CDR3 runs to 17 residues. CDR1 is MDHEN and CDR2 is SYDVKM in the germline V gene. CDR3 DNA sequence: TGTGCCAGCAGTTTAAGGCGGGGCGGGACCCACACCGGGGAGCTGTTTTTT. Translation gives CASSLRRGGTHTGELFF.

The chain has TRBV6-6 and TRBJ2-7; 8 bases agree with TRBD1. This CDR3 region has 15 residues. Germline V CDR1 and CDR2: MNHNY, SVGAGI (reference sequence). The V segment lost 6 bases and the J segment 3 bases; nucleotides outside the gene matches: 10. CDR3: CASRLDRDDYYEQYF. In nucleotides, the CDR3 is TGTGCCAGCAGATTGGACAGGGATGATTACTACGAGCAGTACTTC.

The chain joins TRBV5-1 to TRBJ1-2; 11 bases align to TRBD1. The J segment lost 8 bases and the V segment lost 5 bases, leaving 8 bases of the junction unmatched. CDR3 length: 14 residues. Germline V lookup: CDR1 SGHRS, CDR2 YFSETQ. This CDR3 is CASSSGTGGVGYTF. DNA of the CDR3: TGCGCCAGCAGTTCCGGGACAGGGGGAGTAGGCTACACCTTC.

CDR3: CASSLDATYGYTF. CDR3 coding DNA: TGTGCCAGCAGCTTAGACGCTACCTATGGCTACACCTTC. This chain joins TRBV7-8 and TRBJ1-2; no firm D call. CDR3 length: 13 residues. Deletions cut 1 base from V and 4 bases from J, with 7 bases between. In germline, CDR1 is SGHVS, CDR2 FQNEAQ.

The V gene is TRBV10-3, the J gene TRBJ1-4; D possibly corresponds to TRBD1 (6 bases). CDR3 length equals 14 residues. Germline CDR1 and CDR2: ENHRY and SYGVKD. V was shortened by 9 bases and J by 5 bases, with 16 bases between the two germline ends. This CDR3 is CAIRDGGLNEKLFF. CDR3 nucleotide sequence: TGTGCCATAAGAGACGGGGGGCTGAATGAAAAACTGTTTTTT.

The CDR3 reads CASSLGQGYYGYTF. CDR3 DNA sequence: TGCGCCAGCAGCTTGGGACAGGGGTACTATGGCTACACCTTC. The chain couples TRBV5-1 to TRBJ1-2, with TRBD1 matching over 8 bases. Germline values: CDR1 SGHRS, CDR2 YFSETQ. This CDR3 is built from 14 residues. The ends lost 0 bases at V and 3 bases at J; junction bases unmatched: 1.